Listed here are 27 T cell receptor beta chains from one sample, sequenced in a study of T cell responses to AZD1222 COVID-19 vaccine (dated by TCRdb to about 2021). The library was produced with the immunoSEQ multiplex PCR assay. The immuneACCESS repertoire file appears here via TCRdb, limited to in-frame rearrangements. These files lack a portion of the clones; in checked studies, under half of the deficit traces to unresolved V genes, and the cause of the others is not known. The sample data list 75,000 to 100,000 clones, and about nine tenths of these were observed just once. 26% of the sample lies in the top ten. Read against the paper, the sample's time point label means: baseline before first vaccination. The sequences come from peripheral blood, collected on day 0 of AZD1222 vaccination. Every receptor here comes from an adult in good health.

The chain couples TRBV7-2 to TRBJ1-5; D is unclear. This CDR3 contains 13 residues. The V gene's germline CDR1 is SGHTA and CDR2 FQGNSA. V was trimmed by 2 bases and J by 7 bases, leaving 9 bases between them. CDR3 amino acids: CASSLPLGQPQHF. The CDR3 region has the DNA TGTGCCAGCAGCTTACCCCTGGGACAGCCCCAGCATTTT.

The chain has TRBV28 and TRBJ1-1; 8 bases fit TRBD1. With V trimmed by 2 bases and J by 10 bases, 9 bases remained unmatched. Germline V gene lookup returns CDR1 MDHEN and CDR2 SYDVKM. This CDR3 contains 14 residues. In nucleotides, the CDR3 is TGTGCCAGCAGTTTAGCGGGGGACAGGTCGCGAGCTTTCTTT. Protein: CASSLAGDRSRAFF.

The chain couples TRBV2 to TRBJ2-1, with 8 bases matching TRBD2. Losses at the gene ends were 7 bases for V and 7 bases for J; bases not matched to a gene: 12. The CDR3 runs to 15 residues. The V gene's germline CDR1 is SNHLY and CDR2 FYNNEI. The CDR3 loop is CASNPRASGSNEQFF. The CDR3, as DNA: TGTGCCAGCAACCCGAGGGCTAGCGGGTCGAATGAGCAGTTCTTC.

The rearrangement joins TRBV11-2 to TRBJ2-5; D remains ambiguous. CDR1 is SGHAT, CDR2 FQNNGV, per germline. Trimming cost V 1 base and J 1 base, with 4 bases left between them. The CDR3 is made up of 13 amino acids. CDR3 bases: TGTGCCAGCAGCTTAGGGCCCCAAGAGACCCAGTACTTC. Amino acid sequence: CASSLGPQETQYF. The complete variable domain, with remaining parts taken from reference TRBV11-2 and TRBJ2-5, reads EAGVAQSPRYKIIEKRQSVAFWCNPISGHATLYWYQQILGQGPKLLIQFQNNGVVDDSQLPKDRFSAERLKGVDSTLKIQPAKLEDSAVYLCASSLGPQETQYFGPGTRLLVL.

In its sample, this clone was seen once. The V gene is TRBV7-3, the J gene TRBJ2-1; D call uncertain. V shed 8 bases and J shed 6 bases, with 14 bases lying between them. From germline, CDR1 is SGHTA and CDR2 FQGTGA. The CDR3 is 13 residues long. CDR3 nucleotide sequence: TGTGCCAGCTCGGTGGCCCCGGCCAATGAGCAGTTCTTC. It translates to CASSVAPANEQFF.

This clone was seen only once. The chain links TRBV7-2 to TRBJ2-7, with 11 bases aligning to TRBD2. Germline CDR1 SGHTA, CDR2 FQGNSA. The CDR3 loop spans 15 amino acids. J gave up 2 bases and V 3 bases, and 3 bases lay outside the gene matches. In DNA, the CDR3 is TGTGCCAGCAGCTTCCAACTAGCGGGAGCCTACGAGCAGTACTTC. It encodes CASSFQLAGAYEQYF. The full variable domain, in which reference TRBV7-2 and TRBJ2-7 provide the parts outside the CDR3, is GAGVSQSPSNKVTEKGKDVELRCDPISGHTALYWYRQSLGQGLEFLIYFQGNSAPDKSGLPSDRFSAERTGGSVSTLTIQRTQQEDSAVYLCASSFQLAGAYEQYFGPGTRLTVT.

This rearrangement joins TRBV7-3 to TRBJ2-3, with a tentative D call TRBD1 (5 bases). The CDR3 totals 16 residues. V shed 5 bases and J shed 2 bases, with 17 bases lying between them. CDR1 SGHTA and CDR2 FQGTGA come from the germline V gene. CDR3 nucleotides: TGTGCCAGCAGCCCAGGGTTCGGCAGAACCACAGATACGCAGTATTTT. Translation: CASSPGFGRTTDTQYF. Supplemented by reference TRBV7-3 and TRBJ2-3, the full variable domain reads GAGVSQTPSNKVTEKGKYVELRCDPISGHTALYWYRQSLGQGPEFLIYFQGTGAADDSGLPNDRFFAVRPEGSVSTLKIQRTERGDSAVYLCASSPGFGRTTDTQYFGPGTRLTVL.

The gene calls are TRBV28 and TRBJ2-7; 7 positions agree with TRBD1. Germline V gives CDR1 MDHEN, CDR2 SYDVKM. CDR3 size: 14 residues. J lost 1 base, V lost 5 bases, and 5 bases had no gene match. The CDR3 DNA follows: TGTGCCAGCAGTCTGGGACAGAGGTCCTACGAGCAGTACTTC. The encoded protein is CASSLGQRSYEQYF.

The CDR3 spells CASSSRRENEQFF. The CDR3 nucleotides read TGTGCCAGCAGCTCGCGGAGGGAAAATGAGCAGTTCTTC. This chain connects TRBV7-2 to TRBJ2-1; D is possibly TRBD2 (6 bases). V was cut by 4 bases and J by 7 bases, with 11 bases left in between. Germline V lookup: CDR1 SGHTA, CDR2 FQGNSA. The CDR3 runs 13 residues. Full variable domain (missing parts from reference TRBV7-2 and TRBJ2-1): GAGVSQSPSNKVTEKGKDVELRCDPISGHTALYWYRQSLGQGLEFLIYFQGNSAPDKSGLPSDRFSAERTGGSVSTLTIQRTQQEDSAVYLCASSSRRENEQFFGPGTRLTVL.

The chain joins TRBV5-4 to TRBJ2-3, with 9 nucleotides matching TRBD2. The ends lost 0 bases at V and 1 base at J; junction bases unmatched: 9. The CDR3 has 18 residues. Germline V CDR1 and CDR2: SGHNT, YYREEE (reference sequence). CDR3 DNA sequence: TGTGCCAGCAGCTTGGCCGGGCGGGAGGGCCGGGGCACAGATACGCAGTATTTT. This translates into CASSLAGREGRGTDTQYF.

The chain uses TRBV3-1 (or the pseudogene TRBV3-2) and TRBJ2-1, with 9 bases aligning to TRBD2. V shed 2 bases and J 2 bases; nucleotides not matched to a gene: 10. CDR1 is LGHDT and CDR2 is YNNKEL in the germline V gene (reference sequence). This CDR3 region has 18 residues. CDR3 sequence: CASSQTSTSGPTYNEQFF. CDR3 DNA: TGTGCCAGCAGCCAAACCTCGACTAGCGGTCCAACCTACAATGAGCAGTTCTTC.

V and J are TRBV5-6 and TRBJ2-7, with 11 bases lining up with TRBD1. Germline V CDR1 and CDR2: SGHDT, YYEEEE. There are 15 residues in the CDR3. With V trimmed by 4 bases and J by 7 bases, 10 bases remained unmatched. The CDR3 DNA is TGTGCCAGCAGCCGTCCCGGGACAGGGGGTTGGGAGCAGTACTTC. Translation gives CASSRPGTGGWEQYF.

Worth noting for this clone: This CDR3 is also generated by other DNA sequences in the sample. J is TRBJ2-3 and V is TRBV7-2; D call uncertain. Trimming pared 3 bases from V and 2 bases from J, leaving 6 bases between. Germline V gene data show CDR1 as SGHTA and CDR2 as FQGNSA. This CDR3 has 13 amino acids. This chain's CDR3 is CASSLPSTDTQYF. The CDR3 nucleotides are TGTGCCAGCAGCTTGCCCTCCACAGATACGCAGTATTTT.

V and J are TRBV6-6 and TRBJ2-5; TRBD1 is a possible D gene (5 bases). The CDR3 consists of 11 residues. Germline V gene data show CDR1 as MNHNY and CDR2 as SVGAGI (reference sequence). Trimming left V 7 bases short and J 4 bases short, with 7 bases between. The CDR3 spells CASTQGETQYF. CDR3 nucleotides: TGTGCCAGCACGCAGGGAGAGACCCAGTACTTC.

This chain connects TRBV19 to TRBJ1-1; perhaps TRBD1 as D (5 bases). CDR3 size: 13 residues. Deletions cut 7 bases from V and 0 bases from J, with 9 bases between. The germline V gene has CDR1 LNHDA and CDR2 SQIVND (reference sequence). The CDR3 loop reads CASIGTMNTEAFF. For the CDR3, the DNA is TGTGCCAGTATCGGGACGATGAACACTGAAGCTTTCTTT.

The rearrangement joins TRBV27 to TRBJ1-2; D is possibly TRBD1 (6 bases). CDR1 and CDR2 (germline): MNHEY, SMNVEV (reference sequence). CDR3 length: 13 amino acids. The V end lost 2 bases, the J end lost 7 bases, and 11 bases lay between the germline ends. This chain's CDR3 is CASSLTDSSGYTF. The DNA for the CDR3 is TGTGCCAGCAGTTTAACGGACAGTTCTGGCTACACCTTC.

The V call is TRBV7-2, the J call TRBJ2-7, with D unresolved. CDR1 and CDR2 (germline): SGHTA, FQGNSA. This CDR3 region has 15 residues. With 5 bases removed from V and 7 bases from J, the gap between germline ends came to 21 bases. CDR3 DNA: TGTGCCAGCAGCCCAAGGGTGGGCGTAACTCGGGAGCAGTACTTC. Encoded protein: CASSPRVGVTREQYF. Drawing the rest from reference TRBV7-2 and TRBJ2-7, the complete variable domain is GAGVSQSPSNKVTEKGKDVELRCDPISGHTALYWYRQSLGQGLEFLIYFQGNSAPDKSGLPSDRFSAERTGGSVSTLTIQRTQQEDSAVYLCASSPRVGVTREQYFGPGTRLTVT.

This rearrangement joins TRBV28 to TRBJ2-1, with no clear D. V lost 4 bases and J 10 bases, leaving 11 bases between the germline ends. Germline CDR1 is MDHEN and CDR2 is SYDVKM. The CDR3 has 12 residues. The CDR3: CASSSRLGEQFF. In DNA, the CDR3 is TGTGCCAGCAGTTCACGGCTCGGGGAGCAGTTCTTC.

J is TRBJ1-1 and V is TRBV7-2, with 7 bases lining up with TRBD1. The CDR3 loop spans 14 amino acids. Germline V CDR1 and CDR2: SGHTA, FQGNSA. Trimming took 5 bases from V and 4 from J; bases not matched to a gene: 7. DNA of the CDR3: TGTGCCAGCAGCATTACAGGGGTGGGCACTGAAGCTTTCTTT. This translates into CASSITGVGTEAFF. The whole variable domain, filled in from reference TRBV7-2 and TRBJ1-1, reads GAGVSQSPSNKVTEKGKDVELRCDPISGHTALYWYRQSLGQGLEFLIYFQGNSAPDKSGLPSDRFSAERTGGSVSTLTIQRTQQEDSAVYLCASSITGVGTEAFFGQGTRLTVV.

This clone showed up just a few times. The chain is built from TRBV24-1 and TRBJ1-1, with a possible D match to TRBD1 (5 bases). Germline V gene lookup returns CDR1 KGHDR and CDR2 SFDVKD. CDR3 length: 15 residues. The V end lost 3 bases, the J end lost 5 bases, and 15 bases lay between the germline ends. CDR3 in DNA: TGTGCCACCAGTGATGCGACGGGACGGGAAACTGAAGCTTTCTTT. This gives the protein CATSDATGRETEAFF.

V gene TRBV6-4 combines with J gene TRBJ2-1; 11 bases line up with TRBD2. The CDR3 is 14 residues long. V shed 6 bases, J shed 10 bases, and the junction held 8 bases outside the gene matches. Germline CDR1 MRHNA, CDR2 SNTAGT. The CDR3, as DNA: TGTGCCAGCAGGGGGACTAGCGGCCTCGGGGAGCAGTTCTTC. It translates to CASRGTSGLGEQFF.

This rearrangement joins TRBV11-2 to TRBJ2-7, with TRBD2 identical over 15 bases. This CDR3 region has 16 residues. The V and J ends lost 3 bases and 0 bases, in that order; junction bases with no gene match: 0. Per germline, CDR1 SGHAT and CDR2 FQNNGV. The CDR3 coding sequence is TGTGCCAGCAGCTTGGGACTAGCGGGGGGCTCCTACGAGCAGTACTTC. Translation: CASSLGLAGGSYEQYF.

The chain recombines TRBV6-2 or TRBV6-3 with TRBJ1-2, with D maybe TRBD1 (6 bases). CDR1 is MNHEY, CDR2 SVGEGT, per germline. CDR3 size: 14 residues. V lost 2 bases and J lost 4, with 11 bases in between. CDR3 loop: CASSYGGRGYGYTF. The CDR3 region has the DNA TGTGCCAGCAGTTACGGGGGCAGGGGCTATGGCTACACCTTC.

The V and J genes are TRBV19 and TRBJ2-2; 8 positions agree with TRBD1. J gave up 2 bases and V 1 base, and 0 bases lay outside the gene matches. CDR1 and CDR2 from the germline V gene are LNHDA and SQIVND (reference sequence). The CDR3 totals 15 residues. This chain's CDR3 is CASSIAGGNTGELFF. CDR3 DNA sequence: TGTGCCAGTAGTATAGCAGGGGGCAACACCGGGGAGCTGTTTTTT. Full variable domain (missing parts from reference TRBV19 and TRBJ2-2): DGGITQSPKYLFRKEGQNVTLSCEQNLNHDAMYWYRQDPGQGLRLIYYSQIVNDFQKGDIAEGYSVSREKKESFPLTVTSAQKNPTAFYLCASSIAGGNTGELFFGEGSRLTVL.

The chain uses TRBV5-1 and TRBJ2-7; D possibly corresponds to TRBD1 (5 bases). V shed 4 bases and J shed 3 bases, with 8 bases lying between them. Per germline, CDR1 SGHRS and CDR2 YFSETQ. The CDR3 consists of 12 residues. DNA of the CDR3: TGCGCCAGCAGCCCAGGGAACTACGAGCAGTACTTC. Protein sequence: CASSPGNYEQYF.

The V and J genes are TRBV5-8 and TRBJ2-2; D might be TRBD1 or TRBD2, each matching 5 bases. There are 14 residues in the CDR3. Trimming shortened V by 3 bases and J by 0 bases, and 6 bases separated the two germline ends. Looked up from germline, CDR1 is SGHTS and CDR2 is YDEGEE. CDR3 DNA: TGTGCCAGCAGCTGGGACCCGAACACCGGGGAGCTGTTTTTT. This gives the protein CASSWDPNTGELFF.

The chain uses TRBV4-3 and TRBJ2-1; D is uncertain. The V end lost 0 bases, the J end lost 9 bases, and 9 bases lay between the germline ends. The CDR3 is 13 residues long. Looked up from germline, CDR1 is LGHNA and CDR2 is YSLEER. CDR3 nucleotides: TGCGCCAGCAGCCAAGATCGGCTGGCTGAGCAGTTCTTC. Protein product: CASSQDRLAEQFF.